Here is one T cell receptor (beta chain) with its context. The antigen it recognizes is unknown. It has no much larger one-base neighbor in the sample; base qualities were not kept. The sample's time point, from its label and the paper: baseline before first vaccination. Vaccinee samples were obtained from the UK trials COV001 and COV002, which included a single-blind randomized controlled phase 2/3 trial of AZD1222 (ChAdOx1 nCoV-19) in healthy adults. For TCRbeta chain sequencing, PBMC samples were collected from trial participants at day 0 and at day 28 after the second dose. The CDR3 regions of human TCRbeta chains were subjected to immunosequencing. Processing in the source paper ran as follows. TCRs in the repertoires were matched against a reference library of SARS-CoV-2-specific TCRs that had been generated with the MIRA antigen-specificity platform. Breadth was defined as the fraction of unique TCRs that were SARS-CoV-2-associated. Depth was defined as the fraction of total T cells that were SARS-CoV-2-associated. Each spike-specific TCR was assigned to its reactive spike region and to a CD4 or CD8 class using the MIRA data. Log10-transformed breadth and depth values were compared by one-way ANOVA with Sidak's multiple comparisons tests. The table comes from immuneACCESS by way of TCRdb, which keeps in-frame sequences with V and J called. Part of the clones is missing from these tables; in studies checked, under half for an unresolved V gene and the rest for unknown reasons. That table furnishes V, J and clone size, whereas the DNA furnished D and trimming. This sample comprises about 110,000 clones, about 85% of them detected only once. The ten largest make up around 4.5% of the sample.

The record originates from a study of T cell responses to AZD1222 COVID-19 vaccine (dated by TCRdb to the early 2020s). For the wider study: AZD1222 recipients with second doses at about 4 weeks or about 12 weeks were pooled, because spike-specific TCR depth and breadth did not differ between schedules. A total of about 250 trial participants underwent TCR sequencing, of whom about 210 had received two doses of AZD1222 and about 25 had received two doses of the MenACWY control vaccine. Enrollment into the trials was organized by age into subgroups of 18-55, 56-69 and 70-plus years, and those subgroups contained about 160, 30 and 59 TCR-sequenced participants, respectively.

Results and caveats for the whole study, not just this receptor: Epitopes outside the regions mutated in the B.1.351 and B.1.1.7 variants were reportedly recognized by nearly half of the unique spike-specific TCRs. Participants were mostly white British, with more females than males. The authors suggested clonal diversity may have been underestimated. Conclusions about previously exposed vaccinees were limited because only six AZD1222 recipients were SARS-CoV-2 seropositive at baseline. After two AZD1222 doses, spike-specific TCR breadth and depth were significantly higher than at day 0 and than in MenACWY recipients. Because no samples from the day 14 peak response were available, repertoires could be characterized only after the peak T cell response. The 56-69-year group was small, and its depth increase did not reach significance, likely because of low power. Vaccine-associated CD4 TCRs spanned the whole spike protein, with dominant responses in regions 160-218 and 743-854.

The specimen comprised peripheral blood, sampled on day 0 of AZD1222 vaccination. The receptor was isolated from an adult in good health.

This receptor has the CDR3 CASSPLGEGAEQYF. The base sequence is TGTGCCAGCTCACCGTTGGGGGAGGGCGCCGAGCAGTACTTC. The chain was built from TRBV18 and TRBJ2-7; 7 of the junction bases match TRBD2. Reading the germline V gene gives CDR1 KGHSH and CDR2 LQKENI. Here V drops 3 bases and J drops 6 bases, and the junction holds 8 bases not matched to any gene. The CDR3 spans 14 residues, from the cysteine through the phenylalanine. Only CDR3 DNA remains: 42 bases, in frame from the first base.